Each of the 6 T cell receptor beta chains below was sequenced from the same sample in a study of technical replicates of blood from a few donors. Measured with immunoSEQ multiplex PCR; TCRdb has only the in-frame clones, and not every one. Of tens of thousands of clones listed, roughly 93% are singletons. Sequencing used T cells isolated from PBMCs. The receptors stem from a human donor in good health.

This clone has only one observation. The chain joins TRBV7-9 to TRBJ1-2, with 9 bases that match TRBD1. The length of the CDR3 is 14 residues. V lost 4 bases to trimming and J lost 2 bases; unmatched junction nucleotides: 2. Germline loops: CDR1 SEHNR, CDR2 FQNEAQ (reference sequence). Written as DNA, the CDR3 is TGTGCCAGCAGCTCTGGACAGGGGAACTATGGCTACACCTTC. Its translation: CASSSGQGNYGYTF.

The gene calls are TRBV29-1 and TRBJ1-1, with D tentatively TRBD1 (6 bases). V dropped 0 bases and J dropped 6 bases, with 8 bases sitting between them. Germline-derived CDR1 and CDR2 are SQVTM and ANQGSEA. The CDR3 has 12 residues. The CDR3 DNA reads TGCAGCGTTGAAGATTCAGGGGCTGAAGCTTTCTTT. Amino acid sequence: CSVEDSGAEAFF.

This chain joins TRBV6-1 and TRBJ2-6; D gene uncertain. V lost 3 bases and J 2 bases, leaving 5 bases between the germline ends. The CDR3 extends over 14 amino acids. Germline V gene sequence: CDR1 MNHNS, CDR2 SASEGT. Here the CDR3 reads CASSEVAGANVLTF. The CDR3 nucleotides are TGTGCCAGCAGTGAGGTAGCTGGGGCCAACGTCCTGACTTTC.

The J gene is TRBJ2-1, the V gene TRBV5-1, with 10 positions matching TRBD1. The CDR3 is made up of 15 amino acids. Germline lookup yields CDR1 SGHRS and CDR2 YFSETQ. The junction had 3 bases not matched to a gene; V was cut back by 2 bases and J by 4 bases. As DNA, the CDR3 is TGCGCCAGCAGCTTCCGACAGGGGGCTTACAATGAGCAGTTCTTC. Translating gives CASSFRQGAYNEQFF.

J is TRBJ1-5 and V is TRBV5-4, with D unresolved. The length of the CDR3 is 13 residues. Germline values: CDR1 SGHNT, CDR2 YYREEE (reference sequence). V was pared by 0 bases and J by 5 bases, with 6 bases between. The DNA of the CDR3 is TGTGCCAGCAGCTTGGATGGCTATCAGCCCCAGCATTTT. Its protein is CASSLDGYQPQHF.

This chain links TRBV9 with TRBJ1-1, with D possibly being TRBD1 (5 bases). Germline values: CDR1 SGDLS, CDR2 YYNGEE. This CDR3 comprises 12 residues. V was trimmed by 0 bases and J by 11 bases, leaving 11 bases between them. CDR3 bases: TGTGCCAGCAGCGTAGAGAGTGGGGGGGCTTTCTTT. This translates into CASSVESGGAFF. The full variable domain, with the rest looked up from reference TRBV9 and TRBJ1-1, is DSGVTQTPKHLITATGQRVTLRCSPRSGDLSVYWYQQSLDQGLQFLIQYYNGEERAKGNILERFSAQQFPDLHSELNLSSLELGDSALYFCASSVESGGAFFGQGTRLTVV.